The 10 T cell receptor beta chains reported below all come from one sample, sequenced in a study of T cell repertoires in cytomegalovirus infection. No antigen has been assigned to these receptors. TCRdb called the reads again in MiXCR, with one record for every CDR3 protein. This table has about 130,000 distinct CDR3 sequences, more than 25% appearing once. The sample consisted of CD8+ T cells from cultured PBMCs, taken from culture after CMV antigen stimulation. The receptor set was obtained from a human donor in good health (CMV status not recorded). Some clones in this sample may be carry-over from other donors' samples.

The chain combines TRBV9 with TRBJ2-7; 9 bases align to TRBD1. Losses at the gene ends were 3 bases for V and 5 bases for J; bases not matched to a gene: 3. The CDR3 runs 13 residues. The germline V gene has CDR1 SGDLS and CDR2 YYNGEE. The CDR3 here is CASSARDRDEQYF. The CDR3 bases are TGTGCCAGCAGCGCCCGGGACAGGGACGAGCAGTACTTC.

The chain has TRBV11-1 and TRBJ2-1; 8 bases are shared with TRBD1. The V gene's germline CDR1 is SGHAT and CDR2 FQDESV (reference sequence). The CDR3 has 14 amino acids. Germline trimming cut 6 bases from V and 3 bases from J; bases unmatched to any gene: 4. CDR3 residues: CASRPGGFYNEQFF. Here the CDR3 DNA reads TGTGCCAGCAGGCCAGGGGGCTTCTACAATGAGCAGTTCTTC.

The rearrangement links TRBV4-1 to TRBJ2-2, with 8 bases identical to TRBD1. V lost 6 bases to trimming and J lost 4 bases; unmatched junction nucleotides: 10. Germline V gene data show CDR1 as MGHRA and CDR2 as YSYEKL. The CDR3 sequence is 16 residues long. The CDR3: CASRPAGRGRTGELFF. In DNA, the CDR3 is TGCGCCAGCAGGCCCGCGGGCAGGGGGCGCACCGGGGAGCTGTTTTTT.

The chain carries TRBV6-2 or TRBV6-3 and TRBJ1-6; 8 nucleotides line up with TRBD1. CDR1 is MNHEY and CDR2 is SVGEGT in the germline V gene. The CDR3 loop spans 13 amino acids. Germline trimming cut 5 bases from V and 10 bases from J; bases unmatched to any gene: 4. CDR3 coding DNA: TGTGCCAGCAGTCCAGGGGGCGCCTCACCCCTCCACTTT. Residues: CASSPGGASPLHF.

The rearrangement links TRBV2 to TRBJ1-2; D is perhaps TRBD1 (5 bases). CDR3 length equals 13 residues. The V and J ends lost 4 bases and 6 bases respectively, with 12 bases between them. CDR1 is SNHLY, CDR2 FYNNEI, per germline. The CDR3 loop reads CASSGRVQNGYTF. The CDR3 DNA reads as TGTGCCAGCAGTGGCAGGGTTCAGAATGGCTACACCTTC.

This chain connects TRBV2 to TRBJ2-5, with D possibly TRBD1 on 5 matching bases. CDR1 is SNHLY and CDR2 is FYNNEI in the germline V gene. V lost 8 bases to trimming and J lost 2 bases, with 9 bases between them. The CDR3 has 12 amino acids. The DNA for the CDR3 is TGTGCCAGCCCAAGGGGTCAAGAGACCCAGTACTTC. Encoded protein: CASPRGQETQYF.

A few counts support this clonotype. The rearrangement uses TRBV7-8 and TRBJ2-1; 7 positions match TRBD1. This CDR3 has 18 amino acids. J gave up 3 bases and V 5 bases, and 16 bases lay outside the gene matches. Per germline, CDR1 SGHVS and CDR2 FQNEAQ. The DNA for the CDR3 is TGTGCCAGCAGCATACTACCAGACAGGGACGGTTACTACAATGAGCAGTTCTTC. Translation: CASSILPDRDGYYNEQFF.

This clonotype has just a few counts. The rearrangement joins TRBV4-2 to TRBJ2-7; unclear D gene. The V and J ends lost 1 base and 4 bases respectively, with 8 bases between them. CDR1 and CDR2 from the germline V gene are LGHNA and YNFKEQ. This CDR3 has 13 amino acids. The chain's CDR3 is CASSQVQEYEQYF. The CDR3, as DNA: TGTGCCAGCAGCCAAGTGCAGGAATACGAGCAGTACTTC.

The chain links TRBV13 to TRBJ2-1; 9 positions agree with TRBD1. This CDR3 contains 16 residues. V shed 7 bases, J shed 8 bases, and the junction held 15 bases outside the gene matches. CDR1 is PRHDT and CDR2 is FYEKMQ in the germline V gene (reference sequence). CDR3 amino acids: CASIPGRDRVVHEQFF. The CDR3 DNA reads TGTGCCAGCATCCCGGGGCGGGACAGGGTGGTACATGAGCAGTTCTTC.

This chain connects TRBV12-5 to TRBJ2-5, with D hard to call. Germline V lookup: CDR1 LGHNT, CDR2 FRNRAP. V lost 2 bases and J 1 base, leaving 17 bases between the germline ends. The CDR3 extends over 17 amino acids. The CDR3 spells CASGLLPPGRIQETQYF. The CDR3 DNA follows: TGTGCTAGTGGTTTGCTCCCCCCCGGACGCATCCAAGAGACCCAGTACTTC.